This T cell receptor beta chain originates from a study of blood T cell repertoires in COVID-19. On the study more broadly: From T cells, B-cell-depleted T cells, or PBMCs came the material, which was cDNA or gDNA.

From germline, CDR1 is SGDLS and CDR2 YYNGEE. CDR3 size: 15 residues. The ends were cut back, 0 bases at V and 3 bases at J, with 10 bases in the middle. Only in-frame clones appear in the TCRdb table, and some are missing; sequencing was by immunoSEQ multiplex PCR. Among some 240,000 clones listed, 75% to 85% were seen once. The receptor's source is a woman in her sixties or seventies with active or convalescent COVID-19. Source material: peripheral blood. This chain joins TRBV9 and TRBJ1-5; perhaps TRBD1 as D (6 bases). CDR3 residues: CASSVGQGYNQPQHF. CDR3 nucleotide sequence: TGTGCCAGCAGCGTAGGTCAGGGGTACAATCAGCCCCAGCATTTT.